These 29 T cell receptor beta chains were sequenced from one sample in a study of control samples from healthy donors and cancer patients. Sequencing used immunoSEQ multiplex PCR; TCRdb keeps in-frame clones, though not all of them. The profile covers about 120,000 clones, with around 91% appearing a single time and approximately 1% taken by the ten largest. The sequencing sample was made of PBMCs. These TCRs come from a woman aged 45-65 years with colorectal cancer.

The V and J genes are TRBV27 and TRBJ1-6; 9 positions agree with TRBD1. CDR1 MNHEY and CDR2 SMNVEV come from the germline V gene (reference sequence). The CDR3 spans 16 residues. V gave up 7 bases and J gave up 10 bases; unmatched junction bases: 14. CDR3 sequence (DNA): TGTGCCAGCACGTGGATGACCGGGACAGGGTTATCACCCCTCCACTTT. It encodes CASTWMTGTGLSPLHF.

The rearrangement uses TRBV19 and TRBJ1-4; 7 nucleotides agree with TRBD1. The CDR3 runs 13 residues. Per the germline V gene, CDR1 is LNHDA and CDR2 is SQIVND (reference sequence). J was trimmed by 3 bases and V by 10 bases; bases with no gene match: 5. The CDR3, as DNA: TGTGCCACCACGACAGGGTCTAATGAAAAACTGTTTTTT. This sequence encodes CATTTGSNEKLFF.

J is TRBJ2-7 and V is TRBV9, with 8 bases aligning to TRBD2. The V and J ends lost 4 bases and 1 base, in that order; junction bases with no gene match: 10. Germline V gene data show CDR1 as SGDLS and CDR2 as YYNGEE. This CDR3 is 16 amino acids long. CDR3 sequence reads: CASSPTSAGASYEQYF. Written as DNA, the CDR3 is TGTGCCAGCAGCCCGACGTCAGCGGGGGCGTCCTACGAGCAGTACTTC.

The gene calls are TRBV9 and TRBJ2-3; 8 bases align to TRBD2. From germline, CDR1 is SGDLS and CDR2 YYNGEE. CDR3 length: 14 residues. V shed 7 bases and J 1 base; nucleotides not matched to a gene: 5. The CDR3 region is CASSSAGGTDTQYF. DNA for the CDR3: TGTGCCAGCTCGTCAGCGGGGGGCACAGATACGCAGTATTTT.

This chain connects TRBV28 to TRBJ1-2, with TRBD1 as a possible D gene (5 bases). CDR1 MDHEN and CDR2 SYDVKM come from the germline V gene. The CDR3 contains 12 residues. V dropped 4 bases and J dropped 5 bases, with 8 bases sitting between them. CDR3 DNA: TGTGCCAGCAGTTGGGGCAGTTATGGCTACACCTTC. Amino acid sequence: CASSWGSYGYTF.

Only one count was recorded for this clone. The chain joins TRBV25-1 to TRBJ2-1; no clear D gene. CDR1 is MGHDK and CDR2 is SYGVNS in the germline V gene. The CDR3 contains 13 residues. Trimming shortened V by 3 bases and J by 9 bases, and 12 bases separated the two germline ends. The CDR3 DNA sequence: TGTGCCAGCAGTGACTCCTTACCCGCTGAGCAGTTCTTC. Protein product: CASSDSLPAEQFF. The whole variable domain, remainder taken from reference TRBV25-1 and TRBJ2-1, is EADIYQTPRYLVIGTGKKITLECSQTMGHDKMYWYQQDPGMELHLIHYSYGVNSTEKGDLSSESTVSRIRTEHFPLTLESARPSHTSQYLCASSDSLPAEQFFGPGTRLTVL.

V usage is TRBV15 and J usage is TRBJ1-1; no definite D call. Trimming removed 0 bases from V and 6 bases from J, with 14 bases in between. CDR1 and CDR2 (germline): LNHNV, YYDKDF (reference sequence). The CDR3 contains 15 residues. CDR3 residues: CATSRDMGSFAEAFF. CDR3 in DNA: TGTGCCACCAGCAGAGATATGGGAAGTTTTGCTGAAGCTTTCTTT.

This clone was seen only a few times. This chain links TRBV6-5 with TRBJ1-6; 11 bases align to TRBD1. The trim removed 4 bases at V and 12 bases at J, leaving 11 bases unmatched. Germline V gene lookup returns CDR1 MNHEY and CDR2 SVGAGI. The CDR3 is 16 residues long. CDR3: CASSLDRTGGRGPLHF. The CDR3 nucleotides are TGTGCCAGCAGTTTAGACCGGACAGGGGGCCGTGGACCCCTCCACTTT.

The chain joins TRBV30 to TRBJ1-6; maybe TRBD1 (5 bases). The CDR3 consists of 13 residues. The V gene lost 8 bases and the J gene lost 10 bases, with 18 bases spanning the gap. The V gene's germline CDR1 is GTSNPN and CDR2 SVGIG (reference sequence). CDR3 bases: TGTGCCACCGAGGGAGGGGCAGGGTCACCCCTCCACTTT. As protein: CATEGGAGSPLHF.

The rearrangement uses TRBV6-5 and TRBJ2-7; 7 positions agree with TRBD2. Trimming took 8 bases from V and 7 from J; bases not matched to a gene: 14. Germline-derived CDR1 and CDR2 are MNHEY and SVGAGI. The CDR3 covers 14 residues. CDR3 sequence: CASLSLAALGEQYF. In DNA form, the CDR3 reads TGTGCCAGCCTATCCCTAGCGGCCCTAGGGGAGCAGTACTTC.

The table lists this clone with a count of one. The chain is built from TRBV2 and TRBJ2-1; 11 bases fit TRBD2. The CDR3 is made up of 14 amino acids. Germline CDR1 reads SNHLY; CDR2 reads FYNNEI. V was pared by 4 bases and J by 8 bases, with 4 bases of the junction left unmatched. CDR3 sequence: CASSGLAGMDEQFF. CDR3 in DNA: TGTGCCAGCAGTGGACTAGCGGGAATGGATGAGCAGTTCTTC. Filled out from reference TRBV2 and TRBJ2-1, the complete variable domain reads EPEVTQTPSHQVTQMGQEVILRCVPISNHLYFYWYRQILGQKVEFLVSFYNNEISEKSEIFDDQFSVERPDGSNFTLKIRSTKLEDSAMYFCASSGLAGMDEQFFGPGTRLTVL.

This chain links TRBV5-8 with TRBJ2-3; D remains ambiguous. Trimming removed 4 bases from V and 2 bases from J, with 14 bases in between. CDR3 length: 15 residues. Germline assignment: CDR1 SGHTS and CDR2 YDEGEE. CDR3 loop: CASSIGRTYTDTQYF. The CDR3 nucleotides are TGTGCCAGCAGCATCGGGCGGACGTACACAGATACGCAGTATTTT. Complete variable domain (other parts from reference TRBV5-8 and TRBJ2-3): EAGVTQSPTHLIKTRGQQATLRCSPISGHTSVYWYQQALGLGLQFLLWYDEGEERNRGNFPPRFSGRQFPNYSSELNVNALELEDSALYLCASSIGRTYTDTQYFGPGTRLTVL.

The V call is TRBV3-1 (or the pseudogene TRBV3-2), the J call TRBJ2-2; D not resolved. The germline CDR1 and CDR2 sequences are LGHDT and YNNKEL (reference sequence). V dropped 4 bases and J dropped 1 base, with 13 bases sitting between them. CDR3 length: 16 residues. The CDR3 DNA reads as TGTGCCAGCAGCCCCCGGTCGCAGATGAACACCGGGGAGCTGTTTTTT. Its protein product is CASSPRSQMNTGELFF.

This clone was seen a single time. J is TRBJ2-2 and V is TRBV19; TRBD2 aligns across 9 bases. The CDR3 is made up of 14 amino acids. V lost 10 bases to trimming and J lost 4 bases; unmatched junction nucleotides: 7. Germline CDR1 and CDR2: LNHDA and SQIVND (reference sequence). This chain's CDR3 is CATSGGRVTGELFF. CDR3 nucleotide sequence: TGTGCCACCAGCGGGGGGCGAGTCACCGGGGAGCTGTTTTTT.

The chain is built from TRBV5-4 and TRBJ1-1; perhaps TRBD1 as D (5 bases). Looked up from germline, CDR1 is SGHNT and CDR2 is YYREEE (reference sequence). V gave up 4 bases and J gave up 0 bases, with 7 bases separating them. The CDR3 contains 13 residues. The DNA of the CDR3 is TGTGCCAGCAGCGGGGCTTTGAACACTGAAGCTTTCTTT. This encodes CASSGALNTEAFF.

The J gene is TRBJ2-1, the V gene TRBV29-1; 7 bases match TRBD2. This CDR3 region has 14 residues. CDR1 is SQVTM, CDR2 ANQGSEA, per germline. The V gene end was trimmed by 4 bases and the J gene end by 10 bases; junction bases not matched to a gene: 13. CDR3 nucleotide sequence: TGCAGCGTTGCCCCCGGCTTCGGGGGGTTCGAGCAGTTCTTC. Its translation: CSVAPGFGGFEQFF.

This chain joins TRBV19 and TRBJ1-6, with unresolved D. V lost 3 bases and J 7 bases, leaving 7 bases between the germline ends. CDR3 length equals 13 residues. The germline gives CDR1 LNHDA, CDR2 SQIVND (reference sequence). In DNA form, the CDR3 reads TGTGCCAGTAGTATTTTCGTCAATTCACCCCTCCACTTT. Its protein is CASSIFVNSPLHF.

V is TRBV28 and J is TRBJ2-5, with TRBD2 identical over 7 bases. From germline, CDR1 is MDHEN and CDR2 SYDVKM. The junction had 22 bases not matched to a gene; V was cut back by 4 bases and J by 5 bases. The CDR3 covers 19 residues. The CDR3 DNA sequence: TGTGCCAGCAGTTCCACGTGGGAGGGCCCCCCTAATATAAGGGAGACCCAGTACTTC. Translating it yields CASSSTWEGPPNIRETQYF.

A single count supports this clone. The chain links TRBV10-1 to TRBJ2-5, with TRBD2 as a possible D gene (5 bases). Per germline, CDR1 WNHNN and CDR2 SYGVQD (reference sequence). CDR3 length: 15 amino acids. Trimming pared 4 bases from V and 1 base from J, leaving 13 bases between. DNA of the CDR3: TGCGCCAGCAGTGGGGTTGGAGCGGCCCAAGAGACCCAGTACTTC. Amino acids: CASSGVGAAQETQYF.

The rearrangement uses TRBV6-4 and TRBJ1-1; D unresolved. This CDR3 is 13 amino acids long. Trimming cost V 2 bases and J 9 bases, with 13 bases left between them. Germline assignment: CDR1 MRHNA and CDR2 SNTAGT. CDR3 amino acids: CASSDELGRKAFF. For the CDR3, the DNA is TGTGCCAGCAGTGACGAGTTAGGCAGGAAAGCTTTCTTT.

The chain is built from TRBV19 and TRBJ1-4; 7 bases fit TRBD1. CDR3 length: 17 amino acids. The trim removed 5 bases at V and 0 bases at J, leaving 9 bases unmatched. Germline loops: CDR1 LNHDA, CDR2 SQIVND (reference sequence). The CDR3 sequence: CASSLGQDFSTNEKLFF. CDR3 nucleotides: TGTGCCAGTAGTTTAGGACAGGACTTTTCAACTAATGAAAAACTGTTTTTT.

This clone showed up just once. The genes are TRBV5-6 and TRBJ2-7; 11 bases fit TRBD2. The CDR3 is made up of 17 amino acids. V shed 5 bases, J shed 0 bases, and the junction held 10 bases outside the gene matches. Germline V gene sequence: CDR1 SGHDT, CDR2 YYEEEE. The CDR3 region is CASSLSLAGGPSYEQYF. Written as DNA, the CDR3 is TGTGCCAGCAGTCTTTCTTTAGCGGGAGGGCCCTCCTACGAGCAGTACTTC.

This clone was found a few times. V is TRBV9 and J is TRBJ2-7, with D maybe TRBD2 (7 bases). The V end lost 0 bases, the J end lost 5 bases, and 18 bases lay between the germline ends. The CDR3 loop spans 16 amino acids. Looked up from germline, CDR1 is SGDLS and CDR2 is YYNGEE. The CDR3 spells CASSVGWRGLLNEQYF. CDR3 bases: TGTGCCAGCAGCGTAGGCTGGCGGGGGCTTCTCAACGAGCAGTACTTC. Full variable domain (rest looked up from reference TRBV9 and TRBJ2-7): DSGVTQTPKHLITATGQRVTLRCSPRSGDLSVYWYQQSLDQGLQFLIQYYNGEERAKGNILERFSAQQFPDLHSELNLSSLELGDSALYFCASSVGWRGLLNEQYFGPGTRLTVT.

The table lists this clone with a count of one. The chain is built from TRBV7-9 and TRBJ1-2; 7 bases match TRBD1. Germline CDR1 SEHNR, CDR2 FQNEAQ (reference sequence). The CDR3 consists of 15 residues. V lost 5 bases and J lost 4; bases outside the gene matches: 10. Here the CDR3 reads CASSPRDSDIYGYTF. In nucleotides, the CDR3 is TGTGCCAGCAGCCCCAGGGACAGCGACATCTATGGCTACACCTTC.

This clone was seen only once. The CDR3 is CASSHELAGGTGNSNEQFF. The CDR3 bases are TGTGCCAGCAGCCATGAACTAGCGGGAGGGACGGGCAATTCCAATGAGCAGTTCTTC. The J gene is TRBJ2-1, the V gene TRBV7-2, with TRBD2 matching over 13 bases. Germline CDR1 is SGHTA and CDR2 is FQGNSA. V lost 5 bases and J lost 6; bases outside the gene matches: 16. There are 19 residues in the CDR3.

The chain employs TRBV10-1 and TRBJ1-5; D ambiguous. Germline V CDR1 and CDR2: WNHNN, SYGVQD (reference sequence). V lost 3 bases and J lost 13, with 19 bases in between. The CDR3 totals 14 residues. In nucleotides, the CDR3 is TGCGCCAGCAGTGAAGGGCGGTTGGGCAGTACGCAGCATTTT. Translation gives CASSEGRLGSTQHF.

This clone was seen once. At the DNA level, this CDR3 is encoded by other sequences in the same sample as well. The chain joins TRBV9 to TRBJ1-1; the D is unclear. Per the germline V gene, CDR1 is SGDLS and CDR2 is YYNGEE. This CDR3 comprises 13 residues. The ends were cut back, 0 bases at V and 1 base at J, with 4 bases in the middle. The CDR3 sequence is CASSVARNTEAFF. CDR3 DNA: TGTGCCAGCAGCGTAGCGAGGAACACTGAAGCTTTCTTT.

CDR3 bases: TGTGCCATCAGTCAAGGATCGGGCTCCTACAATGAGCAGTTCTTC. It codes for CAISQGSGSYNEQFF. The chain links TRBV10-3 to TRBJ2-1, with D hard to call. The CDR3 extends over 15 amino acids. Germline lookup yields CDR1 ENHRY and CDR2 SYGVKD. The V end was cut by 5 bases, the J end by 0 bases, with 11 bases between.

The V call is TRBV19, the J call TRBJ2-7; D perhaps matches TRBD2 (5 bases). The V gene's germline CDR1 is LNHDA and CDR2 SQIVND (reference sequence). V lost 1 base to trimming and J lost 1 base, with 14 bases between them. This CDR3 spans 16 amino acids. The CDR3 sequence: CASSIGGRAGSYEQYF. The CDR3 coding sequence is TGTGCCAGTAGTATAGGAGGGCGGGCAGGATCCTACGAGCAGTACTTC.